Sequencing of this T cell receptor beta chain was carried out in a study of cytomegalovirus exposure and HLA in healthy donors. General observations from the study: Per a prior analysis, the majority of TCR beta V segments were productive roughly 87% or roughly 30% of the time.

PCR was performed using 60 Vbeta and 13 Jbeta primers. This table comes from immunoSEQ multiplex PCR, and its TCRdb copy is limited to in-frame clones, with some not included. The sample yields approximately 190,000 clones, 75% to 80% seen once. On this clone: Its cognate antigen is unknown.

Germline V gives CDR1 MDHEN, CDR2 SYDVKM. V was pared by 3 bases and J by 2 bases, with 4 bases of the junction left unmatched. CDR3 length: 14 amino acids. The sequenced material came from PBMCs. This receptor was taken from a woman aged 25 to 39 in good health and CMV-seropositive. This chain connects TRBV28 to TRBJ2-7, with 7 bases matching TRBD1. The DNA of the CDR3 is TGTGCCAGCAGTTTCTCCGACAGGGCCTACGAGCAGTACTTC. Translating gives CASSFSDRAYEQYF.